Below, 28 T cell receptor beta chains from the same sample are listed, as sequenced in a study of T cells after yellow fever vaccination (dated by TCRdb to about 2019). Receptor amplification or capture employed 5' RACE. This sample was sequenced with an Illumina HiSeq 2500. The public reads were quality trimmed at Q25 with fastp and then assembled into clones with MiXCR by TCRdb, keeping productive beta chains. Each entry merges the rows of one CDR3 protein and shows their most common DNA and genes. For this sample there are roughly 300,000 distinct CDR3 sequences; around 6.8% appear just once. The ten largest clonotypes hold 15% to 20% of the sample. What this sample's treatment or condition label stands for: live attenuated yellow fever vaccine strain. The sample here was PBMCs, taken approximately 47 days after the first yellow fever vaccination. Receptors were obtained from a man between 18 and 29 years old who received the YFV17D yellow fever vaccine.

CDR3 sequence: CASSHRGLQNTEAFF. CDR3 DNA: TGCGCCAGCAGCCATAGGGGGCTCCAAAACACTGAAGCTTTCTTT. The chain joins TRBV4-1 to TRBJ1-1; 7 bases match TRBD1. The CDR3 has 15 amino acids. The junction had 6 bases not matched to a gene; V was cut back by 3 bases and J by 2 bases. CDR1 is MGHRA, CDR2 YSYEKL, per germline.

This clonotype was picked up a small number of times. The V call is TRBV6-2 or TRBV6-3, the J call TRBJ1-1, with D uncertain. V was shortened by 2 bases and J by 1 base, with 5 bases between the two germline ends. The CDR3 totals 13 residues. Germline V lookup: CDR1 MNHEY, CDR2 SVGEGT. This chain's CDR3 is CASSYAGNTEAFF. The CDR3 DNA reads as TGTGCCAGCAGTTACGCTGGGAACACTGAAGCTTTCTTT.

The chain recombines TRBV9 with TRBJ1-1, with a tentative D call TRBD1 (5 bases). There are 15 residues in the CDR3. The germline gives CDR1 SGDLS, CDR2 YYNGEE. Trimming removed 3 bases at V and 4 bases at J, with 16 bases between. This CDR3 reads CASSALDRSITEAFF. CDR3 bases: TGTGCCAGCAGCGCCCTTGACAGATCGATCACTGAAGCTTTCTTT.

There are a few counts of this clonotype. The chain employs TRBV6-6 and TRBJ2-7; D may correspond to TRBD1 or TRBD2 (5 bases each). The germline CDR1 and CDR2 sequences are MNHNY and SVGAGI (reference sequence). V was clipped by 5 bases and J by 3 bases, with 8 bases between them. The CDR3 length is 12 residues. CDR3 residues: CASSGTVYEQYF. The CDR3 bases are TGTGCCAGCAGTGGGACCGTCTACGAGCAGTACTTC.

The rearrangement joins TRBV5-1 to TRBJ2-7; D is uncertain. From germline, CDR1 is SGHRS and CDR2 YFSETQ. CDR3 length equals 13 residues. Trimming shortened V by 3 bases and J by 8 bases, and 15 bases separated the two germline ends. The CDR3 here is CASSSNQLTQQYF. CDR3 nucleotides: TGCGCCAGCAGCTCAAATCAGTTGACCCAGCAGTACTTC.

This clonotype was found a few times. The chain uses TRBV5-1 and TRBJ2-3; the D gene is possibly TRBD1 (6 bases). The CDR3 contains 17 residues. The V and J ends lost 5 bases and 5 bases respectively, with 24 bases between them. CDR1 SGHRS and CDR2 YFSETQ come from the germline V gene. CDR3 protein: CASSRNVRDIMIDTQYF. In DNA form, the CDR3 reads TGCGCCAGCAGTAGGAACGTCAGGGACATTATGATAGATACGCAGTATTTT.

This clonotype was counted a few times. CDR3 sequence: CATSDSTASTDTQYF. The DNA of the CDR3 is TGTGCCACCAGTGATTCGACTGCGAGCACAGATACGCAGTATTTT. The chain carries TRBV24-1 and TRBJ2-3; D unclear. V lost 2 bases and J lost 0, with 8 bases in between. CDR1 and CDR2 (germline): KGHDR, SFDVKD. The CDR3 has 15 residues.

Only a few counts were recorded for this clonotype. The chain uses TRBV19 and TRBJ2-1; the D gene is possibly TRBD2 (5 bases). V was pared by 7 bases and J by 3 bases, with 16 bases between. This CDR3 region has 15 residues. Germline V gene data show CDR1 as LNHDA and CDR2 as SQIVND (reference sequence). In DNA, the CDR3 is TGTGCCAGTACCTCTTTTCGGGGTGGCTACAATGAGCAGTTCTTC. Translation: CASTSFRGGYNEQFF.

This chain connects TRBV5-5 to TRBJ2-7; D unclear. The germline V and J ends were trimmed by 2 bases and 0 bases, with 12 bases remaining between them. The germline V gene has CDR1 SGHKS and CDR2 YYEKEE (reference sequence). The CDR3 sequence is 15 residues long. The CDR3 DNA is TGTGCCAGCAGCTTATCGGCGGAGAGCTCCTACGAGCAGTACGTC. This translates into CASSLSAESSYEQYV.

This clonotype has a count of ten or more. The V gene is TRBV12-3 or TRBV12-4, the J gene TRBJ1-2; D uncertain. The V end was cut by 3 bases, the J end by 8 bases, with 10 bases between. The CDR3 extends over 12 amino acids. CDR3 in DNA: TGTGCCAGCAGTTTTGGAGGGCAGGGCTACACCTTC. This sequence encodes CASSFGGQGYTF.

This clonotype appeared many times. The rearrangement joins TRBV2 to TRBJ1-2, with D hard to call. There are 12 residues in the CDR3. The germline V gene encodes CDR1 SNHLY and CDR2 FYNNEI. Trimming left V 7 bases short and J 5 bases short, with 11 bases between. The CDR3 spells CASKAVDYGYTF. In nucleotides, the CDR3 is TGTGCCAGCAAGGCAGTTGATTATGGCTACACCTTC.

This clonotype was detected ten times or more. The rearrangement uses TRBV7-2 and TRBJ2-3; TRBD2 matches at 9 bases. With V trimmed by 5 bases and J by 5 bases, 11 bases remained unmatched. This CDR3 has 16 residues. Germline V gene lookup returns CDR1 SGHTA and CDR2 FQGNSA. The CDR3 sequence is CASSKERGALVDTQYF. The CDR3 DNA follows: TGTGCCAGCAGCAAGGAGCGGGGGGCCTTAGTAGATACGCAGTATTTT.

This clonotype has a count of ten or more. J is TRBJ1-1 and V is TRBV5-1, with a possible D match to TRBD1 (6 bases). The CDR3 consists of 13 residues. Trimming took 7 bases from V and 0 from J, leaving 10 bases between them. The germline gives CDR1 SGHRS, CDR2 YFSETQ. CDR3 amino acids: CASGYRVNTEAFF. The CDR3 DNA reads as TGCGCCAGCGGATACAGGGTGAACACTGAAGCTTTCTTT.

This chain uses TRBV7-2 with TRBJ2-1; possibly TRBD1 for D (6 bases). Germline V gene sequence: CDR1 SGHTA, CDR2 FQGNSA. Trimming cost V 5 bases and J 2 bases, with 19 bases left between them. The CDR3 runs 17 residues. CDR3 protein: CASSEPRTATPYNEQFF. The CDR3 DNA is TGTGCCAGCAGCGAGCCAAGGACAGCCACCCCCTACAATGAGCAGTTCTTC.

This clonotype was found a few times. The chain is built from TRBV12-3 or TRBV12-4 and TRBJ1-2; tentatively, D is TRBD1 (6 bases). The V gene lost 2 bases and the J gene lost 1 base, with 23 bases spanning the gap. The CDR3 consists of 19 residues. CDR3 DNA sequence: TGTGCCAGCAGTTTAATAGTGAGGGGGTATCTAAGAGGTAACTATGGCTACACCTTC. Translation: CASSLIVRGYLRGNYGYTF.

This clonotype has ten or more counts. This rearrangement joins TRBV5-1 to TRBJ2-3, with a possible D match to TRBD1 (6 bases). The CDR3 has 15 residues. Trimming took off 0 bases at V and 2 bases at J, with 10 bases between the two ends. Germline CDR1 SGHRS, CDR2 YFSETQ. The CDR3 sequence is CASSLVQGNTDTQYF. The DNA for the CDR3 is TGCGCCAGCAGCTTGGTTCAGGGGAACACAGATACGCAGTATTTT.

This clonotype was counted only a few times. The V call is TRBV2, the J call TRBJ1-1; 7 nucleotides agree with TRBD1. Losses at the gene ends were 10 bases for V and 1 base for J; bases not matched to a gene: 6. This CDR3 comprises 13 residues. Per germline, CDR1 SNHLY and CDR2 FYNNEI. This chain's CDR3 is CANTQGQNTEAFF. CDR3 DNA: TGTGCCAACACACAGGGGCAGAACACTGAAGCTTTCTTT.

The sample holds a few counts of this clonotype. The chain links TRBV20-1 to TRBJ2-3; TRBD2 matches 7 bases. CDR1 is DFQATT, CDR2 SNEGSKA, per germline (reference sequence). V gave up 3 bases and J gave up 0 bases; unmatched junction bases: 9. The CDR3 is 16 amino acids. The CDR3 DNA follows: TGCAGTGCTAGCCCCCGCGGGGGAAGGAGCACAGATACGCAGTATTTT. This sequence encodes CSASPRGGRSTDTQYF.

The V call is TRBV20-1, the J call TRBJ2-4, with D possibly matching TRBD2 (6 bases). Trimming removed 7 bases from V and 8 bases from J, with 12 bases in between. This CDR3 contains 11 residues. Germline CDR1 and CDR2: DFQATT and SNEGSKA (reference sequence). Written as DNA, the CDR3 is TGCAGTGGCGGTGGGGAGGACATTCAGTACTTC. Translating gives CSGGGEDIQYF.

This chain uses TRBV28 with TRBJ2-7; no firm D call. The CDR3 length is 13 residues. Germline CDR1 reads MDHEN; CDR2 reads SYDVKM. Between the trimmed V and J ends, which lost 2 bases and 3 bases, there was a span of 8 bases. The CDR3 reads CASSLSQDYEQYV. The CDR3 DNA follows: TGTGCCAGCAGTTTAAGCCAGGACTACGAGCAGTACGTC.

The rearrangement links TRBV24-1 to TRBJ2-1, with D maybe TRBD1 (6 bases). The CDR3 is 16 residues long. CDR1 KGHDR and CDR2 SFDVKD come from the germline V gene. V lost 7 bases, J lost 6 bases, and 21 bases lay in between. The CDR3, as DNA: TGTGCCACCAGCCTAAGTCAGGGGTTCGGGCTCAATGAGCAGTTCTTC. It specifies CATSLSQGFGLNEQFF.

The rearrangement links TRBV3-1 to TRBJ2-7, with 8 bases lining up with TRBD2. The V gene end was trimmed by 4 bases and the J gene end by 5 bases; junction bases not matched to a gene: 4. Germline V gene lookup returns CDR1 LGHDT and CDR2 YNNKEL (reference sequence). The CDR3 runs 13 residues. CDR3 loop: CASSPAGGNEQYF. In nucleotides, the CDR3 is TGTGCCAGCAGCCCCGCGGGAGGAAACGAGCAGTACTTC.

This clonotype showed up just a few times. The CDR3 coding sequence is TGTGCCAGCTCGCCATTGGAAGTAACTACTAGCACAGATACGCAGTATTTT. Translation: CASSPLEVTTSTDTQYF. The V call is TRBV18, the J call TRBJ2-3; D uncertain. Trimming removed 6 bases from V and 0 bases from J, with 19 bases in between. Per the germline V gene, CDR1 is KGHSH and CDR2 is LQKENI. The CDR3 is 17 residues long. Using reference TRBV18 and TRBJ2-3 for the parts outside the CDR3, the full variable domain is NAGVMQNPRHLVRRRGQEARLRCSPMKGHSHVYWYRQLPEEGLKFMVYLQKENIIDESGMPKERFSAEFPKEGPSILRIQQVVRGDSAAYFCASSPLEVTTSTDTQYFGPGTRLTVL.

The chain couples TRBV5-1 to TRBJ1-2; D is undetermined. The CDR3 is made up of 13 amino acids. V was clipped by 0 bases and J by 6 bases, with 9 bases between them. Germline V gives CDR1 SGHRS, CDR2 YFSETQ. CDR3 sequence reads: CASSLVDLNGYTF. As DNA, the CDR3 is TGCGCCAGCAGCTTGGTGGATCTCAATGGCTACACCTTC.

This clonotype turned up a few times. This chain joins TRBV12-3 or TRBV12-4 and TRBJ2-7, with D perhaps being TRBD1 or TRBD2 (6 bases each). Between the trimmed V and J ends, which lost 5 bases and 1 base, there was a span of 21 bases. The CDR3 sequence is 17 residues long. The CDR3 bases are TGTGCCAGCAGTAGGTGGTGGGGGGCGTATTGGTCCTACGAGCAGTACTTC. Protein product: CASSRWWGAYWSYEQYF.

There are a few counts of this clonotype. V is TRBV27 and J is TRBJ1-1; no definite D call. CDR3 length: 14 amino acids. The ends were cut back, 2 bases at V and 0 bases at J, with 7 bases in the middle. CDR1 MNHEY and CDR2 SMNVEV come from the germline V gene (reference sequence). CDR3 protein: CASSLTPLNTEAFF. CDR3 DNA sequence: TGTGCCAGCAGTTTAACACCATTGAACACTGAAGCTTTCTTT.

The chain combines TRBV4-2 with TRBJ2-1, with no clear D. Trimming took off 3 bases at V and 5 bases at J, with 8 bases between the two ends. This CDR3 is 13 amino acids long. Per the germline V gene, CDR1 is LGHNA and CDR2 is YNFKEQ. CDR3 region: CASSHEAHNEQFF. For the CDR3, the DNA is TGTGCCAGCAGCCACGAGGCCCACAATGAGCAGTTCTTC.

This clonotype has only a few counts. The rearrangement uses TRBV11-2 and TRBJ1-1, with unresolved D. Trimming shortened V by 3 bases and J by 1 base, and 9 bases separated the two germline ends. Germline CDR1 and CDR2: SGHAT and FQNNGV. The CDR3 consists of 14 residues. This CDR3 reads CASSFGNSNTEAFF. CDR3 nucleotide sequence: TGTGCCAGCAGCTTCGGGAATTCGAACACTGAAGCTTTCTTT.